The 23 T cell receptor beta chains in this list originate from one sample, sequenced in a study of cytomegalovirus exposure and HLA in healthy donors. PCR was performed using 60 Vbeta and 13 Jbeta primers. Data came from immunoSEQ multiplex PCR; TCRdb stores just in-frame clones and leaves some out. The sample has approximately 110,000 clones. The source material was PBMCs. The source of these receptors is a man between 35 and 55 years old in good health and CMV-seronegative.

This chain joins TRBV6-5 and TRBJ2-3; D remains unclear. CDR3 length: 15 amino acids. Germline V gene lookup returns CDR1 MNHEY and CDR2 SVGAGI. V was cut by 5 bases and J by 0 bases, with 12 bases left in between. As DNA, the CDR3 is TGTGCCAGCAGTGCCCTGGGCTCTAGCACAGATACGCAGTATTTT. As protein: CASSALGSSTDTQYF.

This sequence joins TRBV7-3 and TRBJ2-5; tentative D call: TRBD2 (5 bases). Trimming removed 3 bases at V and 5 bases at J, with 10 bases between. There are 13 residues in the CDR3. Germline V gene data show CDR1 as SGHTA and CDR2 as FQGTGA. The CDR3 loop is CASSLGAEETQYF. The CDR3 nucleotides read TGTGCCAGCAGCTTGGGAGCGGAGGAGACCCAGTACTTC.

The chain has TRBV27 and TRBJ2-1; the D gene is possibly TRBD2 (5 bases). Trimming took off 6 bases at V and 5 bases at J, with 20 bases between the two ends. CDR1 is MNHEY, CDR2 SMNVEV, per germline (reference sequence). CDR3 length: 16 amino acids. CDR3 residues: CASRTVRGARDNEQFF. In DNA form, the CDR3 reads TGTGCCAGCAGAACTGTTCGGGGTGCGCGGGACAATGAGCAGTTCTTC.

CDR3 DNA: TGTGCCAGCAGCATACTTCAGGGGGAAACTGAAGCTTTCTTT. It translates to CASSILQGETEAFF. This chain connects TRBV7-9 to TRBJ1-1; TRBD1 matches 7 bases. The germline gives CDR1 SEHNR, CDR2 FQNEAQ (reference sequence). This CDR3 has 14 amino acids. Trimming at V came to 5 bases and at J to 5 bases, leaving 8 bases not matched to a gene. The whole variable domain, remainder taken from reference TRBV7-9 and TRBJ1-1, is DTGVSQNPRHKITKRGQNVTFRCDPISEHNRLYWYRQTLGQGPEFLTYFQNEAQLEKSRLLSDRFSAERPKGSFSTLEIQRTEQGDSAMYLCASSILQGETEAFFGQGTRLTVV.

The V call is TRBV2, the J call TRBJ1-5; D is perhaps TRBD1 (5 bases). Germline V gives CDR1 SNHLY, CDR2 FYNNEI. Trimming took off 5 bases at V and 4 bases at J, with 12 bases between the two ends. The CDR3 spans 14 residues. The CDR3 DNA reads TGTGCCAGCAGTAATACAGGTGTTAATCAGCCCCAGCATTTT. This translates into CASSNTGVNQPQHF.

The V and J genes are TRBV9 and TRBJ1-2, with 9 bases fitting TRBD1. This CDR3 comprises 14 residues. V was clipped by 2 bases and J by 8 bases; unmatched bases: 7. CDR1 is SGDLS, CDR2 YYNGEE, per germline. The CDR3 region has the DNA TGTGCCAGCAGCGTGTCACAGGGGGCGTCCGGCTACACCTTC. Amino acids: CASSVSQGASGYTF.

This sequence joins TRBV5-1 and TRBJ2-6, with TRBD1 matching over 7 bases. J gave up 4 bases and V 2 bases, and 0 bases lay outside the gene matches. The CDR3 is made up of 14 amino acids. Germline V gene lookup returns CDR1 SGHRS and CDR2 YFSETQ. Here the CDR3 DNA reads TGCGCCAGCAGCTTACAGGGGGGGGCCAACGTCCTGACTTTC. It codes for CASSLQGGANVLTF.

CDR3 region: CAISPRQGYHEQYF. The CDR3 coding sequence is TGTGCCATCAGCCCGAGACAGGGCTATCACGAGCAGTACTTC. The rearrangement uses TRBV10-3 and TRBJ2-7; 7 bases are a match to TRBD1. CDR3 length: 14 amino acids. J was trimmed by 5 bases and V by 6 bases; bases with no gene match: 10. Germline-derived CDR1 and CDR2 are ENHRY and SYGVKD.

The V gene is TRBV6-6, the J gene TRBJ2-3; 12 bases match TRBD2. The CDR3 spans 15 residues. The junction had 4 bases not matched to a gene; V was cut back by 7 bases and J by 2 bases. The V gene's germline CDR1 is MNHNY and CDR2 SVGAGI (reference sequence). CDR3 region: CASIRLAGVTDTQYF. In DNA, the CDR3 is TGTGCCAGCATTAGACTAGCGGGAGTCACAGATACGCAGTATTTT.

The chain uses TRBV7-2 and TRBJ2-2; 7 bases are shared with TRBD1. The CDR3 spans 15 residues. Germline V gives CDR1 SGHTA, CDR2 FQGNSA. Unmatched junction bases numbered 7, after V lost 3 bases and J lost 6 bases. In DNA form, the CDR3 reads TGTGCCAGCAGCTTTCGACAGGGTGGAGCCGGGGAGCTGTTTTTT. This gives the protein CASSFRQGGAGELFF.

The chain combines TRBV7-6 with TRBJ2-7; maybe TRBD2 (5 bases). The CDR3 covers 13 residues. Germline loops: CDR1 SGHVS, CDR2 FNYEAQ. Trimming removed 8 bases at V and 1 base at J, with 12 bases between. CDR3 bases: TGTGCCAGCCCACGAGGGATATCCTACGAGCAGTACTTC. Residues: CASPRGISYEQYF. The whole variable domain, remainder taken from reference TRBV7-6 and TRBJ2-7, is GAGVSQSPRYKVTKRGQDVALRCDPISGHVSLYWYRQALGQGPEFLTYFNYEAQQDKSGLPNDRFSAERPEGSISTLTIQRTEQRDSAMYRCASPRGISYEQYFGPGTRLTVT.

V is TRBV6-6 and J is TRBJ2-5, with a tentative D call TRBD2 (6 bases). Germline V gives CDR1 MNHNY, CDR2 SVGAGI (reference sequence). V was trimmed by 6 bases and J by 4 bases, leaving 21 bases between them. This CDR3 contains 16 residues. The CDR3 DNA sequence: TGTGCCAGCAGCCCCCGGCGGGGCTCACTGGGAGAGACCCAGTACTTC. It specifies CASSPRRGSLGETQYF.

Here the CDR3 reads CASSEWGTEQETQYF. The DNA for the CDR3 is TGTGCCAGCAGTGAATGGGGGACAGAGCAAGAGACCCAGTACTTC. The chain joins TRBV2 to TRBJ2-5, with TRBD1 identical over 7 bases. Germline trimming cut 2 bases from V and 2 bases from J; bases unmatched to any gene: 5. The CDR3 spans 15 residues. Germline values: CDR1 SNHLY, CDR2 FYNNEI.

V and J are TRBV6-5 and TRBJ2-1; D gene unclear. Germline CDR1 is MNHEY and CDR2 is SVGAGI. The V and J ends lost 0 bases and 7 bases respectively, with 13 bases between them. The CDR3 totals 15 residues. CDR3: CASSYSIALGNEQFF. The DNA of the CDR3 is TGTGCCAGCAGTTACTCTATAGCCTTAGGAAATGAGCAGTTCTTC.

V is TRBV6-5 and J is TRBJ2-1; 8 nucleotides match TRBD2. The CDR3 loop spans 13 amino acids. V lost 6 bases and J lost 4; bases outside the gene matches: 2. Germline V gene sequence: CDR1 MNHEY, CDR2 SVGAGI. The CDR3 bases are TGTGCCAGCAGGCGCGGGGGGTACAATGAGCAGTTCTTC. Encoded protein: CASRRGGYNEQFF.

DNA of the CDR3: TGCGCCAGCAGCTGGGGACAACTCTACGAGCAGTACTTC. Translation gives CASSWGQLYEQYF. The genes are TRBV5-1 and TRBJ2-5; possible D gene TRBD1, 6 bases. Judging by the DNA end, TRBJ2-7 fits better; the J call may be wrong. Germline CDR1 reads SGHRS; CDR2 reads YFSETQ. This CDR3 contains 13 residues.

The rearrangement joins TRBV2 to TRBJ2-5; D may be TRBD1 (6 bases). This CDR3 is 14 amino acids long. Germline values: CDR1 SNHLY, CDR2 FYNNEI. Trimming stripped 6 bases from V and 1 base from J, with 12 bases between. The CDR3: CASSPGTPQETQYF. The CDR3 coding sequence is TGTGCCAGCAGCCCCGGGACACCCCAAGAGACCCAGTACTTC.

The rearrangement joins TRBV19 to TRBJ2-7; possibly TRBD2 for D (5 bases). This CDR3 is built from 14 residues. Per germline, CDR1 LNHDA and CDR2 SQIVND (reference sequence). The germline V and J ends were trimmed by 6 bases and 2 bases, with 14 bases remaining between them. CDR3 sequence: CASRTKHGAYEQYF. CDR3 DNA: TGTGCCAGTAGAACCAAACACGGGGCCTACGAGCAGTACTTC.

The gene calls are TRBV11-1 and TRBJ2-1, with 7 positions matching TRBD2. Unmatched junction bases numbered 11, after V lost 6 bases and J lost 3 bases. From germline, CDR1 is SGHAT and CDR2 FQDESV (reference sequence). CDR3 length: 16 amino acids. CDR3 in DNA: TGTGCCAGCAGTTCCCGTGCGGGAGTAAGCTACAATGAGCAGTTCTTC. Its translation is CASSSRAGVSYNEQFF.

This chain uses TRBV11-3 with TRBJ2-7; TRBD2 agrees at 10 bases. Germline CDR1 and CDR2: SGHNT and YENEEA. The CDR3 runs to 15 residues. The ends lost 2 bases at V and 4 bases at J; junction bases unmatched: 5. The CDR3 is CASSLSSGRRYEQYF. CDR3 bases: TGTGCCAGCAGCTTAAGTAGCGGGAGGAGATACGAGCAGTACTTC.

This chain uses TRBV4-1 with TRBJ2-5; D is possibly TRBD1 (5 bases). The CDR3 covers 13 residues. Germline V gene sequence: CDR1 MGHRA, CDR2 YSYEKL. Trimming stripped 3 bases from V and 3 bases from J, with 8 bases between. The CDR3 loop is CASSQGREETQYF. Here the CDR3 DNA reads TGCGCCAGCAGCCAGGGCAGGGAAGAGACCCAGTACTTC.

The CDR3 sequence: CASSTGQASNQPQHF. The CDR3 nucleotides read TGTGCCAGCTCAACCGGACAGGCCAGCAATCAGCCCCAGCATTTT. The chain links TRBV18 to TRBJ1-5; TRBD1 aligns across 7 bases. Germline V gives CDR1 KGHSH, CDR2 LQKENI. J gave up 1 base and V 5 bases, and 5 bases lay outside the gene matches. This CDR3 is 15 amino acids long.

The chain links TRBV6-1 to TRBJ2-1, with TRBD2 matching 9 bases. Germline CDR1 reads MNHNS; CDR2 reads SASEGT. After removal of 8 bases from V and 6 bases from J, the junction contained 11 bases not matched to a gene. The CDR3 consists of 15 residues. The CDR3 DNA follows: TGTGCCAGCGTTCCCCCGGGACTAGCAGGCAATGAGCAGTTCTTC. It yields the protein CASVPPGLAGNEQFF.